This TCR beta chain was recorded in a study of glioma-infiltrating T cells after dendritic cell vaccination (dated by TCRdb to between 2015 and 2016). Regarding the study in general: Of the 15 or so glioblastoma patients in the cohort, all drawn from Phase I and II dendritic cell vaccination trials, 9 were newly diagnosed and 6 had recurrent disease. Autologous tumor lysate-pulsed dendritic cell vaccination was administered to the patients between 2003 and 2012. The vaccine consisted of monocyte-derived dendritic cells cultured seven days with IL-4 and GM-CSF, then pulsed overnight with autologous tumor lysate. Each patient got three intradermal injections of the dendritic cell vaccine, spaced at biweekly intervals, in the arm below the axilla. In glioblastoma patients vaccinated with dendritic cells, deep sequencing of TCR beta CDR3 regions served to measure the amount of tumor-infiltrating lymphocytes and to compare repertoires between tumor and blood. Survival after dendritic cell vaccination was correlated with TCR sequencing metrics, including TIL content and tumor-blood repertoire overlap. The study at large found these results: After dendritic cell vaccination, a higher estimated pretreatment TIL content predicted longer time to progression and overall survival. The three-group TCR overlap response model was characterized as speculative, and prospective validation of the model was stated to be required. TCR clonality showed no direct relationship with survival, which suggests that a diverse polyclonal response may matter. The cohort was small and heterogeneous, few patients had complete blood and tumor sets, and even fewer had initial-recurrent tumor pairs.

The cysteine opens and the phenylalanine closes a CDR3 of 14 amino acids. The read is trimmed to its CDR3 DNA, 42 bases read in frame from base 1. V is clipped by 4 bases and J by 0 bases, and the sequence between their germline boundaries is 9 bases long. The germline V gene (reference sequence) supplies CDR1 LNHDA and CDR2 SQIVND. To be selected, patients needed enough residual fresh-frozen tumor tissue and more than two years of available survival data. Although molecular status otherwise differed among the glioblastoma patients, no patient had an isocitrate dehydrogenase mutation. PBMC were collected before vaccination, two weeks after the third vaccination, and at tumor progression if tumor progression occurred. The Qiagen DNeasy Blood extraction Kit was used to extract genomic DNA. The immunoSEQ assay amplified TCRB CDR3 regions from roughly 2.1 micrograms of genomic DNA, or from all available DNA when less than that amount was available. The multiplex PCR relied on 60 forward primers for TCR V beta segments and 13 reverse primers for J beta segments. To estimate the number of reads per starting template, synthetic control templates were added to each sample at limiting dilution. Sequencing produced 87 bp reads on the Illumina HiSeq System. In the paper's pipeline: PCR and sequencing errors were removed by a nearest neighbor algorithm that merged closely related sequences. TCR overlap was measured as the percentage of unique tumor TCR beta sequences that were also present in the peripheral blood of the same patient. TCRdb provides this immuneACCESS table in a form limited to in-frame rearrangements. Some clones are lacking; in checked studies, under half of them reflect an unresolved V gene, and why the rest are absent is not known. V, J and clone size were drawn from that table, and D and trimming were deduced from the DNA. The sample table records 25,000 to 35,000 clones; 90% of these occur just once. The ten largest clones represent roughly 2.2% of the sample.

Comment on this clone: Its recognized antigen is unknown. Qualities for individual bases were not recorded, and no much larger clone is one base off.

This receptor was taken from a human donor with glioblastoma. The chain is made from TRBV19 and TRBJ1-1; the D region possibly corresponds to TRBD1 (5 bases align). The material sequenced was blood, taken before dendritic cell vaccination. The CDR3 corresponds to CASSSRAMNTEAFF. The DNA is TGTGCCAGTAGTAGCAGGGCCATGAACACTGAAGCTTTCTTT.